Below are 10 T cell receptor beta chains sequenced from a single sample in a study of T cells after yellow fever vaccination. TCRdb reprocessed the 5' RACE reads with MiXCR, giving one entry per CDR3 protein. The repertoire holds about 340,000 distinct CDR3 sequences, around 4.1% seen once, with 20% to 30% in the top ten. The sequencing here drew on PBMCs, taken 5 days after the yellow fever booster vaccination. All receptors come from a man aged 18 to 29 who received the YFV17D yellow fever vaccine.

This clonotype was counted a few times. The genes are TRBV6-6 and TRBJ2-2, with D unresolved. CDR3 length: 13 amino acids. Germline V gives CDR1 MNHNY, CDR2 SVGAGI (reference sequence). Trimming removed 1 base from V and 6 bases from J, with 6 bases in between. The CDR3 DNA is TGTGCCAGCAGTTACTGGTTGGCCGGGGAGCTGTTTTTT. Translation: CASSYWLAGELFF.

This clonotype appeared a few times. The CDR3 sequence: CASSYLGSEQYV. Here the CDR3 DNA reads TGTGCCAGCAGTTACTTGGGGAGCGAGCAGTACGTC. This sequence joins TRBV6-2 or TRBV6-3 and TRBJ2-7; possibly TRBD2 for D (5 bases). Between the trimmed V and J ends, which lost 1 base and 6 bases, there was a span of 7 bases. Germline V gene lookup returns CDR1 MNHEY and CDR2 SVGEGT. This CDR3 region has 12 residues.

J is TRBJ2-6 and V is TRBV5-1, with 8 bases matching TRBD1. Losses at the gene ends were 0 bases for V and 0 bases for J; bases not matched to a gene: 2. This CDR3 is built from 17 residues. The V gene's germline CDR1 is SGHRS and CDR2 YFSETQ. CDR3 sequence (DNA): TGCGCCAGCAGCTTGGGACAGGGGAACTCTGGGGCCAACGTCCTGACTTTC. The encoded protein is CASSLGQGNSGANVLTF.

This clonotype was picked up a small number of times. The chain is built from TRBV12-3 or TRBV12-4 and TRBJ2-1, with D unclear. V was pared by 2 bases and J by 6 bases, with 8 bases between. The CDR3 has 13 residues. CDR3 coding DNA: TGTGCCAGCAGTTTATGGGTAGGCAATGAGCAGTTCTTC. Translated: CASSLWVGNEQFF.

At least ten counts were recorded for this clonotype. The CDR3 reads CASSPSRTGVSQETQYF. The CDR3 DNA reads TGTGCCAGCAGCCCCTCGAGGACGGGTGTGAGCCAAGAGACCCAGTACTTC. The chain employs TRBV28 and TRBJ2-5, with D uncertain. Per the germline V gene, CDR1 is MDHEN and CDR2 is SYDVKM. The CDR3 has 17 residues. Trimming removed 6 bases at V and 1 base at J, with 21 bases between. The full variable domain, in which reference TRBV28 and TRBJ2-5 provide the parts outside the CDR3, is DVKVTQSSRYLVKRTGEKVFLECVQDMDHENMFWYRQDPGLGLRLIYFSYDVKMKEKGDIPEGYSVSREKKERFSLILESASTNQTSMYLCASSPSRTGVSQETQYFGPGTRLLVL.

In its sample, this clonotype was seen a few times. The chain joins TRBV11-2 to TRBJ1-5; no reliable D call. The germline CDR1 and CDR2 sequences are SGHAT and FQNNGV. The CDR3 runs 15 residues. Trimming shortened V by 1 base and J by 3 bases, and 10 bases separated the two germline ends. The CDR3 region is CASSLGIGPNQPQHF. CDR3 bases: TGTGCCAGCAGCTTAGGTATAGGGCCCAATCAGCCCCAGCATTTT.

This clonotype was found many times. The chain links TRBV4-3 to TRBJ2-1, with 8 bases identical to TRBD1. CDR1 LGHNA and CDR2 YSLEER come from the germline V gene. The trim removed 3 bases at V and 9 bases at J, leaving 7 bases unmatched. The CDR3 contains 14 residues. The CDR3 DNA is TGCGCCAGCAGCCAGATAACAGGGGGGTCTGAGCAGTTCTTC. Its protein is CASSQITGGSEQFF.

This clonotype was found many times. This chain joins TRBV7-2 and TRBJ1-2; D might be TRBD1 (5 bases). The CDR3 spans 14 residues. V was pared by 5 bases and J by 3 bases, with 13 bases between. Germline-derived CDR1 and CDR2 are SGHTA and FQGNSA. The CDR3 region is CASSGRDGYYGYTF. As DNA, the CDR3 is TGTGCCAGCAGCGGGAGGGACGGGTACTATGGCTACACCTTC.

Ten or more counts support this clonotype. CDR3 in amino acids: CASSLASPYEQYF. The CDR3 DNA reads TGTGCCAGCAGCTTAGCGAGTCCCTACGAGCAGTACTTC. V and J are TRBV7-6 and TRBJ2-7, with D unresolved. Germline assignment: CDR1 SGHVS and CDR2 FNYEAQ. This CDR3 is built from 13 residues. Trimming removed 0 bases at V and 2 bases at J, with 5 bases between.

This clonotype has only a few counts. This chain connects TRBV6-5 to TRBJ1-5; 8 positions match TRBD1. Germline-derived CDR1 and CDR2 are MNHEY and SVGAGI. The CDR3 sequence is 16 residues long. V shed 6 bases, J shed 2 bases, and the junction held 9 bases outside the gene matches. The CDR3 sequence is CASSRDGQGGNQPQHF. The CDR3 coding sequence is TGTGCCAGCAGCCGCGACGGACAGGGAGGCAATCAGCCCCAGCATTTT.